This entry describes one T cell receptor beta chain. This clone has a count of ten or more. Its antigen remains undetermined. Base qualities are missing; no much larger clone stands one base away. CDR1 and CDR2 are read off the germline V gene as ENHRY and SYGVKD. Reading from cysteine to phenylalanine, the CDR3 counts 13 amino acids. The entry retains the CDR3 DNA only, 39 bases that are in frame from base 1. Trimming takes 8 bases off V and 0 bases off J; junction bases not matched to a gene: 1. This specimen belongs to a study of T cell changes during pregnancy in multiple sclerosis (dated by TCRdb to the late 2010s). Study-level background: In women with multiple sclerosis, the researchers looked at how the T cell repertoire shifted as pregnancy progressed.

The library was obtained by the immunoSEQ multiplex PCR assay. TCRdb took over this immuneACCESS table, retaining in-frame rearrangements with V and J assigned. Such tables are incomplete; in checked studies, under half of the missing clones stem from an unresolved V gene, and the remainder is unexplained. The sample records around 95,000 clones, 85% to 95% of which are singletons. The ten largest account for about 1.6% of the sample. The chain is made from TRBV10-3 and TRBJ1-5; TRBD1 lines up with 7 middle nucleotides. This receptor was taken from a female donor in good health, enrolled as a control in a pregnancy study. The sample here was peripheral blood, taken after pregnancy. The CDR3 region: CAIGTDSNQPQHF. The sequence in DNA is TGTGCCATCGGGACAGATAGCAATCAGCCCCAGCATTTT.